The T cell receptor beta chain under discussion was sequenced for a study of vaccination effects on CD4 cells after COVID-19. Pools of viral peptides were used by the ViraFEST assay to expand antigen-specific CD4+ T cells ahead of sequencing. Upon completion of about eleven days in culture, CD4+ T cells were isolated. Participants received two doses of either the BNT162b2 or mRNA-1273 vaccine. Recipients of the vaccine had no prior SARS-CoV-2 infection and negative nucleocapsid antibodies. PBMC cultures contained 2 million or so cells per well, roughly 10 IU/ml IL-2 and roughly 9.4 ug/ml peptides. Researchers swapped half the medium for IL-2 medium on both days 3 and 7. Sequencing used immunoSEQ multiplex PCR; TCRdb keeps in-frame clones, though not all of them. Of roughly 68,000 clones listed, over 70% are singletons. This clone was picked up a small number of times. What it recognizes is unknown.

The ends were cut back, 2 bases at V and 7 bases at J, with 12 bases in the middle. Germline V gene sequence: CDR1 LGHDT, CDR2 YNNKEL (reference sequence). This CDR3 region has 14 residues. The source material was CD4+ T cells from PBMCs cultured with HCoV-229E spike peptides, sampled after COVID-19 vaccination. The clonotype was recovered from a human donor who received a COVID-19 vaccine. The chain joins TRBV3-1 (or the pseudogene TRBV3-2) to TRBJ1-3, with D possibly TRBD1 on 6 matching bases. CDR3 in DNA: TGTGCCAGCAGCCAAAATAACAGGGCCAACACCATATATTTT. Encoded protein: CASSQNNRANTIYF.